Below, 13 T cell receptor beta chains from the same sample are listed, as sequenced in a study of CD8 T cells in Susac syndrome. When the RNA was reverse transcribed, random hexamers were used with an input of roughly 0.5 to 1 ug. TCRdb fed the immunoSEQ multiplex PCR reads into MiXCR, producing one record per CDR3 protein. The sample contains some 260,000 distinct CDR3 sequences, more than 75% of which appear only once. Sequencing was performed on CD8+ T cells from PBMCs. Source of these receptors: a human donor with multiple sclerosis.

The rearrangement links TRBV20-1 to TRBJ1-2; the D is unclear. Trimming took 1 base from V and 4 from J, leaving 10 bases between them. CDR1 and CDR2 from the germline V gene are DFQATT and SNEGSKA (reference sequence). This CDR3 has 13 residues. This CDR3 is CSARAPPSYGYTF. The CDR3 bases are TGCAGTGCTAGAGCTCCTCCCAGCTATGGCTACACCTTC.

This chain connects TRBV2 to TRBJ2-1, with a weak D call TRBD2 (6 bases). The CDR3 is 16 amino acids. Trimming took 2 bases from V and 15 from J, leaving 26 bases between them. Germline lookup yields CDR1 SNHLY and CDR2 FYNNEI. Here the CDR3 DNA reads TGTGCCAGCAGTGAAACCCGGGAGAGACTCTACAATGAGGGGTTCTTC. This codes for CASSETRERLYNEGFF.

The chain employs TRBV13 and TRBJ2-1; 12 bases line up with TRBD2. The CDR3 length is 13 residues. Germline loops: CDR1 PRHDT, CDR2 FYEKMQ (reference sequence). V was clipped by 0 bases and J by 12 bases; unmatched bases: 0. CDR3 in DNA: TGTGCCAGCAGCTTAGGACTAGCGGGAGGGCAGTTCTTC. This translates into CASSLGLAGGQFF.

V gene TRBV6-1 combines with J gene TRBJ2-1; 8 bases are a match to TRBD2. The ends lost 6 bases at V and 4 bases at J; junction bases unmatched: 8. The CDR3 consists of 15 residues. The germline V gene has CDR1 MNHNS and CDR2 SASEGT. CDR3 amino acids: CASRALAGEYNEQFF. The CDR3 nucleotides read TGTGCCAGCAGGGCCCTAGCGGGTGAATACAATGAGCAGTTCTTC.

The table lists this clonotype with a count of one. The rearrangement joins TRBV13 to TRBJ2-7, with D perhaps matching TRBD1 (6 bases). Germline-derived CDR1 and CDR2 are PRHDT and FYEKMQ (reference sequence). The ends were cut back, 5 bases at V and 0 bases at J, with 11 bases in the middle. This CDR3 is 14 amino acids long. The CDR3 DNA sequence: TGTGCCAGCAGCGGGGACATATACTCCTACGAGCAGTACTTC. It specifies CASSGDIYSYEQYF.

J is TRBJ1-1 and V is TRBV29-1; 9 bases align to TRBD1. V lost 4 bases and J lost 3; bases outside the gene matches: 9. The germline V gene has CDR1 SQVTM and CDR2 ANQGSEA. The CDR3 spans 15 residues. The chain's CDR3 is CSVGGTGTVDTEAFF. In nucleotides, the CDR3 is TGCAGCGTTGGGGGGACAGGGACAGTGGACACTGAAGCTTTCTTT.

The chain joins TRBV9 to TRBJ2-3; TRBD1 or TRBD2 may be the D gene (5 bases each). Germline V lookup: CDR1 SGDLS, CDR2 YYNGEE. The V end was cut by 0 bases, the J end by 5 bases, with 7 bases between. This CDR3 comprises 13 residues. The CDR3 loop is CASSVGDLDTQYF. CDR3 in DNA: TGTGCCAGCAGCGTAGGGGACCTAGATACGCAGTATTTT.

V and J are TRBV12-3 or TRBV12-4 and TRBJ1-1; the D gene is possibly TRBD1 (6 bases). The CDR3 covers 16 residues. The V end lost 4 bases, the J end lost 0 bases, and 15 bases lay between the germline ends. As DNA, the CDR3 is TGTGCCAGCAGTTCGTTCGACACAGGGCTGAACACTGAAGCTTTCTTT. Its protein product is CASSSFDTGLNTEAFF.

V gene TRBV9 combines with J gene TRBJ2-1; 10 positions agree with TRBD2. Per the germline V gene, CDR1 is SGDLS and CDR2 is YYNGEE. This CDR3 comprises 17 residues. V was pared by 3 bases and J by 0 bases, with 6 bases of the junction left unmatched. Written as DNA, the CDR3 is TGTGCCAGCAGCGGGACTAGCGGCGCTAGCTCCTACAATGAGCAGTTCTTC. Amino acid sequence: CASSGTSGASSYNEQFF.

The CDR3 here is CASSTRDRYNEQFF. Here the CDR3 DNA reads TGTGCCAGTAGTACCCGGGACAGGTACAATGAGCAGTTCTTC. V usage is TRBV19 and J usage is TRBJ2-1; 8 bases line up with TRBD1. This CDR3 has 14 amino acids. Germline CDR1 reads LNHDA; CDR2 reads SQIVND (reference sequence). With 4 bases clipped from V and 4 bases from J, the junction kept 3 bases outside the gene matches.

The V call is TRBV3-1, the J call TRBJ2-1; 8 bases are shared with TRBD1. This CDR3 is built from 16 residues. V was clipped by 4 bases and J by 7 bases; unmatched bases: 12. CDR1 LGHDT and CDR2 YNNKEL come from the germline V gene (reference sequence). CDR3 bases: TGTGCCAGCAGCCCCCGGGACAGGCGATATCGGAATGAGCAGTTCTTC. Encoded protein: CASSPRDRRYRNEQFF.

This clonotype was found once. The V gene is TRBV7-9, the J gene TRBJ2-7; D not resolved. In germline, CDR1 is SEHNR, CDR2 FQNEAQ (reference sequence). Trimming cost V 2 bases and J 2 bases, with 7 bases left between them. The CDR3 sequence is 13 residues long. DNA of the CDR3: TGTGCCAGCAGCTTACCAGTCGCCTACGAGCAGTACTTC. As protein: CASSLPVAYEQYF. Full variable domain (remainder filled in from reference TRBV7-9 and TRBJ2-7): DTGVSQNPRHKITKRGQNVTFRCDPISEHNRLYWYRQTLGQGPEFLTYFQNEAQLEKSRLLSDRFSAERPKGSFSTLEIQRTEQGDSAMYLCASSLPVAYEQYFGPGTRLTVT.

This clonotype was recorded once. This rearrangement joins TRBV5-3 to TRBJ1-4, with D tentatively TRBD1 (6 bases). TRBV5-3 carries the ORF label, with uncertain function. V was pared by 0 bases and J by 7 bases, with 13 bases between. The CDR3 length is 15 residues. The CDR3 protein is CARSLDGGGGEKLFF. In nucleotides, the CDR3 is TGTGCCAGAAGCTTGGATGGGGGCGGAGGTGAAAAACTGTTTTTT.